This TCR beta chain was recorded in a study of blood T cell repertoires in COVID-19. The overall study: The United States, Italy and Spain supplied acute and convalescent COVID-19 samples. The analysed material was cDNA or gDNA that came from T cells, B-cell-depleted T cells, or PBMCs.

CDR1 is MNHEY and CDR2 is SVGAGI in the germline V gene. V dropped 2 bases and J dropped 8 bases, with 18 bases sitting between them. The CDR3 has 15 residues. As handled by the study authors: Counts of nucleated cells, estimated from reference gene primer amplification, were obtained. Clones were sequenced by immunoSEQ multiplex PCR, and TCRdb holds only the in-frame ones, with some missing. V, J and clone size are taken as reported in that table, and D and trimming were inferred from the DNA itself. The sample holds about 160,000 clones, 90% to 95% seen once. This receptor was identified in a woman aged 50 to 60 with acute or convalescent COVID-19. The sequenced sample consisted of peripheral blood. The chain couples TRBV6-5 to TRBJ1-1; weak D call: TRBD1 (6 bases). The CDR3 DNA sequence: TGTGCCAGCAGTTACAGGAAAGGTGGGGGCGCCGAAGCTTTCTTT. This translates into CASSYRKGGGAEAFF.